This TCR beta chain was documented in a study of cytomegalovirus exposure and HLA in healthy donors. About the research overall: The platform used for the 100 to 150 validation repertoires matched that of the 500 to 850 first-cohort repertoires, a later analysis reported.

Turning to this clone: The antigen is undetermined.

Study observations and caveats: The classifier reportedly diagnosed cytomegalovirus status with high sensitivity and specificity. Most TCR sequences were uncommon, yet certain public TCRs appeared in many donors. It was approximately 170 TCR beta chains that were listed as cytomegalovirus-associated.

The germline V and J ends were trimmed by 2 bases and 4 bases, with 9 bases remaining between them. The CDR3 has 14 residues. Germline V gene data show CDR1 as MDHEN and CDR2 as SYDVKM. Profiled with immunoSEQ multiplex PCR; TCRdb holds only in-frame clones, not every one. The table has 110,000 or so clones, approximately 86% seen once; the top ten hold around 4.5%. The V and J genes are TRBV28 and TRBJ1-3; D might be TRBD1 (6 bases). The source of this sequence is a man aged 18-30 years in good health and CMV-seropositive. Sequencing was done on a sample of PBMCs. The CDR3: CASSLRTVGNTIYF. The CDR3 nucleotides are TGTGCCAGCAGTTTACGGACAGTGGGAAACACCATATATTTT.